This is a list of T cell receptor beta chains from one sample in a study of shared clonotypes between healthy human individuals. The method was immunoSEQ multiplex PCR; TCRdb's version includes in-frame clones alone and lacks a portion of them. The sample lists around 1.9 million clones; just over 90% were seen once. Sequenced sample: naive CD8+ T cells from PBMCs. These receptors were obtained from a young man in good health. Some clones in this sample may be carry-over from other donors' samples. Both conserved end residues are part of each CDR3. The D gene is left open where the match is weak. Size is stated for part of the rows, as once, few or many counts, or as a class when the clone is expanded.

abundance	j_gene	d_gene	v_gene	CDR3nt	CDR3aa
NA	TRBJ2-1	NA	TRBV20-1	TGCAGTGTCCTCAATGAGCAGTTCTTC	CSVLNEQFF
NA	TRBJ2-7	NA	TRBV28	TGTGCCAGCAGTTCACCGATCCCCCCTTCTGTCCTTAGATGGAGCGAGCAGTACTTC	CASSSPIPPSVLRWSEQYF
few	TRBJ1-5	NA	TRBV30	TGTGCCTGGAGTGTTGGCCTTAGCAATCAGCCCCAGCATTTT	CAWSVGLSNQPQHF
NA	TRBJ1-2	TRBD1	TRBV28	TGTGCCAGCAGTTTTAGGACAGGGGCCAGCAATGGCTACACCTTC	CASSFRTGASNGYTF
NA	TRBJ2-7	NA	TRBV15	TGTGCCACCAGCAGTCGAAGGCCCCGAGAGGGCTACGAGCAGTACTTC	CATSSRRPREGYEQYF
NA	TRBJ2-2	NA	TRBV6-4	TGTGCCAGCAGTGACTCTCATGACAGCACCGGGGAGCTGTTTTTT	CASSDSHDSTGELFF
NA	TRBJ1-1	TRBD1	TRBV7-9	TGTGCCAGCAGCTTCCAGGACAGGGGGTTCGGCACTGAAGCTTTCTTT	CASSFQDRGFGTEAFF
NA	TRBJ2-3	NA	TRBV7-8	TGTGCCAGCACTTCGACGGTAGCGAATACGCAGTATTTT	CASTSTVANTQYF
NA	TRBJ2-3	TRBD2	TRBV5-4	TGTGCCAGCAGTGGGACTAGCGGGTATAGTGGGGATACGCAGTATTTT	CASSGTSGYSGDTQYF
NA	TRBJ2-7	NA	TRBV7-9	TGTGCCAGCAGCCCCGGGGGGCCTTCTGGGGAGCAGTACTTC	CASSPGGPSGEQYF
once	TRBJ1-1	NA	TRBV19	TGTGCCAGTAGTATAAAGTTGGGGACTAACACTGAAGCTTTCTTT	CASSIKLGTNTEAFF
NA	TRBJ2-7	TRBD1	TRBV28	TGTGCCAGCAGAAACAGGGGATACGAGCAGTACTTC	CASRNRGYEQYF
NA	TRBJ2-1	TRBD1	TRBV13	TGTGCCAGTTACGACAGGGGGAGATTCTATGAGCAGTTCTTC	CASYDRGRFYEQFF
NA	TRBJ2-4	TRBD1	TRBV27	TGTGCCAGCAGTTTGACCGGGACAGGGGTGAACATTCAGTACTTC	CASSLTGTGVNIQYF
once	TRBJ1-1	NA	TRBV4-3	TGCGCCAGCAGCCCCAATTTTAGGGGTAACACTGAAGCTTTCTTT	CASSPNFRGNTEAFF
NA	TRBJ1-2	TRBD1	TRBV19	TGTGCCAGTAGTATAGACGAGGGGGCGTCGGGCTACACCTTC	CASSIDEGASGYTF
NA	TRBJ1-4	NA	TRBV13	TGTGCCAGCAGCTGGAAGGAAGAAAAACTGTTTTTT	CASSWKEEKLFF
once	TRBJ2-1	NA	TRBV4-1	TGCGCCAGCAGCCTGATCCCCGACAATGAGCAGTTCTTC	CASSLIPDNEQFF
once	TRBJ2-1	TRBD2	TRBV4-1	TGCGCCAGCAGCCTGACGCCGGGACTAGCGGGAGGGAGATCCTACAATGAGCAGTTCTTC	CASSLTPGLAGGRSYNEQFF
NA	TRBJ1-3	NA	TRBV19	TGTGCCAGTAGTATAGATCTAACCCGAACTGGAAACACCATATATTTT	CASSIDLTRTGNTIYF
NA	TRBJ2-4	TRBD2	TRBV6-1	TGTGCCAGCAGTGAATTAAGCGGCGGGAGGGGGGAAAACATTCAGTACTTC	CASSELSGGRGENIQYF
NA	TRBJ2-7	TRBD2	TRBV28	TGTGCCAGCCGGACTAGCGGGTTGACCTACGAGCAGTACTTC	CASRTSGLTYEQYF
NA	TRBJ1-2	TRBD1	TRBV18	TGTGCCAGCTCACGAACCAGGGGGATATATGAGTATGGCTACACCTTC	CASSRTRGIYEYGYTF
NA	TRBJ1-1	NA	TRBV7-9	TGTGCCAGCAGCTCCGGACAGATCATGAACACTGAAGCTTTCTTT	CASSSGQIMNTEAFF
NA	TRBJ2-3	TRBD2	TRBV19	TGTGCCAGCACCGGGACTAGCGCTCCGGGGATGGACACAGATACGCAGTATTTT	CASTGTSAPGMDTDTQYF
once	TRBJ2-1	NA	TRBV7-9	TGTGCCAGCAGCTTAGTAGACACCTCATACAATGAGCAGTTCTTC	CASSLVDTSYNEQFF
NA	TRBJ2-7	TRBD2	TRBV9	TGTGCCAGCAGCGTTAGCGGGAACGCCTACGAGCAGTACTTC	CASSVSGNAYEQYF
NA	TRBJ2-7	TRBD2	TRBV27	TGTGCCAGCAGTTTATTCCCGGGACTAGCGGGAGACTCCCAGTACTTC	CASSLFPGLAGDSQYF
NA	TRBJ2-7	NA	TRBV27	TGTGCCAGCAGTTTATCCAGCTTCTACGAGCAGTACTTC	CASSLSSFYEQYF
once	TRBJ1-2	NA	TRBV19	TGTGCCAGCCTCGACAGAGCTAACTATGGCTACACCTTC	CASLDRANYGYTF
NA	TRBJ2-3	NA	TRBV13	TGTGCCAGCACCGGCCCCGGGATTGGGAACCCTAGCACAGATACGCAGTATTTT	CASTGPGIGNPSTDTQYF
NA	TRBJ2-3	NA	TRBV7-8	TGTGCCAGCAGCGACTACCTCCGGGACCTAAGCACAGATACGCAGTATTTT	CASSDYLRDLSTDTQYF
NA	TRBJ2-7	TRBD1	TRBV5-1	TGCGCCAGCAGCTTGGACCCCTATCTGACAGGGGGCTACGAGCAGTACTTC	CASSLDPYLTGGYEQYF
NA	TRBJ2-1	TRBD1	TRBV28	TGTGCCACCAAGGGGACAGGGGAAGACAATGAGCAGTTCTTC	CATKGTGEDNEQFF
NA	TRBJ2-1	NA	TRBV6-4	TGTGCCAGCAGCGTGGGGTTAGCCTACAATGAGCAGTTCTTC	CASSVGLAYNEQFF
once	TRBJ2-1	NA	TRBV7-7	TGTGCCAGCAGCTTGGAGGGGGTAATCAATGAGCAGTTCTTC	CASSLEGVINEQFF
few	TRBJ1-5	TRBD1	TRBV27	TGTGCCAGCGACAGGGTCGGGAGCAATCAGCCCCAGCATTTT	CASDRVGSNQPQHF
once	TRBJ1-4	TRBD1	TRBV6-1	TGTGCCAGCAGTGCGCTCGGACAGGATACAGATGAAAAACTGTTTTTT	CASSALGQDTDEKLFF
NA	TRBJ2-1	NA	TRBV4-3	TGCGCCAGCAGCCAATCCCGGGGCTCGGGCAATGAGCAGTTCTTC	CASSQSRGSGNEQFF
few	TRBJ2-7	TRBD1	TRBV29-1	TGCAGCGGGGGACAGGGCTACGAGCAGTACTTC	CSGGQGYEQYF
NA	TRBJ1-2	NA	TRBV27	TGTGCCAGCAGTACCCTCCGGGATTTTTATGGCTACACCTTC	CASSTLRDFYGYTF
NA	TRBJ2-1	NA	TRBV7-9	TGTGCCAGCGTTAGCGGAGTAAGCTCCTACAATGAGCAGTTCTTC	CASVSGVSSYNEQFF
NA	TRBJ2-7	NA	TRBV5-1	TGCGCCAGCAGCTTGTATAGGAGAGGGACACTCCACGAGCAGTACTTC	CASSLYRRGTLHEQYF
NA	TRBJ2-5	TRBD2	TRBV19	TGTGCCACCTCCGGACTAGCGGGCCCGGATTTGGGGCAAGAGACCCAGTACTTC	CATSGLAGPDLGQETQYF
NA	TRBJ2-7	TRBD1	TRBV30	TGTGCCTGGTGCTCCGGGACAGGGACCCACGAGCAGTACTTC	CAWCSGTGTHEQYF
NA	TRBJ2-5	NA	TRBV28	TGTGCCAGCAGTTCCCCCCCAGGCCAAGAGACCCAGTACTTC	CASSSPPGQETQYF